This entry concerns a single T cell receptor beta chain. This record comes from a study of shared clonotypes between healthy human individuals. CD45RO-negative CD8 cells positively selected for CCR7 made up the naive population, which excluded terminally differentiated effector memory CD45RA+ cells. The healthy adult donors were HIV-negative and reported no recent acute infections or vaccinations. The table came from immunoSEQ multiplex PCR; TCRdb's copy has only in-frame clones and leaves some out. The sample contains roughly 2,000,000 clones, over 85% of which appear only once. Source material: naive CD8+ T cells from PBMCs. The receptor was derived from a man aged 18 to 30 in good health. Some clones in this sample may be carry-over from other donors' samples.

As DNA, the CDR3 is TGTGCCAGCAGTATTGAACAGGGTGGGGATCAGCCCCAGCATTTT. This encodes CASSIEQGGDQPQHF. The V and J genes are TRBV28 and TRBJ1-5; a possible D gene is TRBD1 (6 bases). The CDR3 totals 15 residues. V was cut by 5 bases and J by 5 bases, with 16 bases left in between. Germline V gene lookup returns CDR1 MDHEN and CDR2 SYDVKM.